Shown below are 27 T cell receptor beta chains from a single sample sequenced in a study of T-cell memory formation after mild COVID-19. One entry per CDR3 protein, called by TCRdb with MiXCR from the 5' RACE reads. The sample consists of about 150,000 distinct CDR3 sequences, about 25% of them appearing once. Sequencing used PBMCs or a T cell subset sorted from them (not recorded which). These receptors were collected from an adult woman who had mild COVID-19 (a few samples of this study predate the infection). Cell type and time point are not known.

This clonotype was observed a few times. This rearrangement joins TRBV19 to TRBJ2-1; 9 nucleotides match TRBD1. The CDR3 consists of 14 residues. Germline CDR1 reads LNHDA; CDR2 reads SQIVND (reference sequence). Germline trimming cut 6 bases from V and 7 bases from J; bases unmatched to any gene: 7. CDR3 bases: TGTGCCAGTAGGGCAGCGGACAGGGGTAATGAGCAGTTCTTC. Translated, it gives CASRAADRGNEQFF. Filled out from reference TRBV19 and TRBJ2-1, the complete variable domain reads DGGITQSPKYLFRKEGQNVTLSCEQNLNHDAMYWYRQDPGQGLRLIYYSQIVNDFQKGDIAEGYSVSREKKESFPLTVTSAQKNPTAFYLCASRAADRGNEQFFGPGTRLTVL.

The CDR3 spells CASSYSTTGSSNGYTF. The CDR3 DNA is TGTGCCAGCAGTTACTCGACTACAGGGAGCTCCAATGGCTACACCTTC. The chain employs TRBV6-2 or TRBV6-3 and TRBJ1-2, with D maybe TRBD1 (6 bases). V shed 0 bases and J shed 6 bases, with 17 bases lying between them. The CDR3 is 16 amino acids. Per germline, CDR1 MNHEY and CDR2 SVGEGT.

The genes are TRBV4-2 and TRBJ1-4; D is undetermined. With 0 bases removed from V and 8 bases from J, the gap between germline ends came to 4 bases. This CDR3 region has 12 residues. The germline gives CDR1 LGHNA, CDR2 YNFKEQ. The CDR3 region is CASSQEDEKLFF. Written as DNA, the CDR3 is TGTGCCAGCAGCCAAGAGGACGAAAAACTGTTTTTT.

This clonotype was observed a handful of times. This sequence joins TRBV19 and TRBJ2-7; the D gene is possibly TRBD2 (6 bases). CDR1 LNHDA and CDR2 SQIVND come from the germline V gene (reference sequence). This CDR3 is 13 amino acids long. V gave up 3 bases and J gave up 6 bases, with 12 bases separating them. The CDR3 spells CASSMVGGIEQYF. The CDR3 nucleotides read TGTGCCAGTAGTATGGTCGGAGGGATCGAGCAGTACTTC.

The chain employs TRBV27 and TRBJ2-7, with 9 nucleotides matching TRBD1. Germline loops: CDR1 MNHEY, CDR2 SMNVEV (reference sequence). The CDR3 runs to 15 residues. J lost 5 bases, V lost 3 bases, and 8 bases had no gene match. The CDR3 here is CASSFVGQGFHEQYF. The DNA of the CDR3 is TGTGCCAGCAGTTTTGTAGGACAGGGGTTCCACGAGCAGTACTTC.

This clonotype appeared a few times. V and J are TRBV7-9 and TRBJ2-7; 7 positions match TRBD2. V gave up 0 bases and J gave up 7 bases; unmatched junction bases: 12. CDR1 and CDR2 (germline): SEHNR, FQNEAQ (reference sequence). CDR3 length: 16 amino acids. CDR3 in amino acids: CASSLAPGGDPWEQYF. The CDR3 DNA reads as TGTGCCAGCAGCTTAGCTCCTGGGGGGGACCCATGGGAGCAGTACTTC.

The chain has TRBV4-3 and TRBJ1-1; 9 nucleotides align to TRBD1. The V gene's germline CDR1 is LGHNA and CDR2 YSLEER. V gave up 8 bases and J gave up 5 bases; unmatched junction bases: 9. CDR3 size: 14 residues. CDR3 DNA: TGCGCCAGCTCCCCCGACAGGGGGAGGACTGAAGCTTTCTTT. It is translated as CASSPDRGRTEAFF.

The gene calls are TRBV4-3 and TRBJ2-5; TRBD2 matches at 10 bases. CDR3 length: 16 residues. Germline trimming cut 1 base from V and 2 bases from J; bases unmatched to any gene: 4. Germline CDR1 is LGHNA and CDR2 is YSLEER. Written as DNA, the CDR3 is TGCGCCAGCAGCCAAGGCCGGACTAGCGGACAAGAGACCCAGTACTTC. It encodes CASSQGRTSGQETQYF.

This clonotype has only a few counts. As DNA, the CDR3 is TGCAGTGCTAGGGATGTCACGAGCACCGGGGAGCTGTTTTTT. It is translated as CSARDVTSTGELFF. V gene TRBV20-1 combines with J gene TRBJ2-2; D not certain. This CDR3 has 14 amino acids. Trimming shortened V by 3 bases and J by 4 bases, and 12 bases separated the two germline ends. CDR1 and CDR2 (germline): DFQATT, SNEGSKA (reference sequence).

The CDR3 coding sequence is TGTGCCACCAGTGATTTTGACGAGACCCAGTACTTC. As protein: CATSDFDETQYF. The V gene is TRBV24-1, the J gene TRBJ2-5; no firm D call. CDR3 size: 12 residues. The V gene lost 1 base and the J gene lost 5 bases, with 4 bases spanning the gap. Germline V gives CDR1 KGHDR, CDR2 SFDVKD.

The sample holds a few counts of this clonotype. The V and J genes are TRBV6-5 and TRBJ1-1; weak D call: TRBD1 (5 bases). Trimming cost V 0 bases and J 6 bases, with 11 bases left between them. The CDR3 is 14 amino acids. Germline V gene lookup returns CDR1 MNHEY and CDR2 SVGAGI. CDR3 coding DNA: TGTGCCAGCAGTTACTCCGGGACGGACCCTGAAGCTTTCTTT. Amino acid sequence: CASSYSGTDPEAFF.

CDR3 DNA sequence: TGTGCCAGCAGAAACAGGGATGACTATGGCTACACCTTC. Protein sequence: CASRNRDDYGYTF. This chain links TRBV21-1 with TRBJ1-2; the table's D gene call, TRBD1, was not cross checked with the DNA. TRBV21-1 is labeled a pseudogene. The CDR3 is 13 amino acids.

The chain uses TRBV29-1 and TRBJ1-1, with D tentatively TRBD1 (5 bases). Germline V lookup: CDR1 SQVTM, CDR2 ANQGSEA. Trimming shortened V by 7 bases and J by 1 base, and 16 bases separated the two germline ends. The CDR3 is 14 amino acids. CDR3 nucleotides: TGCAGCGCCGCCGGGACGGGTGCGAACACTGAAGCTTTCTTT. Protein sequence: CSAAGTGANTEAFF.

The chain couples TRBV4-3 to TRBJ1-3, with D perhaps matching TRBD1 (5 bases). The CDR3 extends over 15 amino acids. The V end lost 5 bases, the J end lost 3 bases, and 14 bases lay between the germline ends. Germline V gene data show CDR1 as LGHNA and CDR2 as YSLEER. As DNA, the CDR3 is TGCGCCAGCAGCTATGACGGGGCGTATGGAAACACCATATATTTT. Translated, it gives CASSYDGAYGNTIYF.

This clonotype was picked up a small number of times. The chain carries TRBV4-1 and TRBJ2-1; a possible D gene is TRBD2 (5 bases). Germline CDR1 and CDR2: MGHRA and YSYEKL. V was pared by 1 base and J by 5 bases, with 15 bases between. The length of the CDR3 is 16 residues. The CDR3 region is CASSQVSTEEDNEQFF. The CDR3 bases are TGCGCCAGCAGCCAAGTAAGTACGGAGGAGGACAATGAGCAGTTCTTC.

V and J are TRBV15 and TRBJ2-2; no reliable D call. The V end was cut by 6 bases, the J end by 3 bases, with 14 bases between. The CDR3 totals 15 residues. Germline assignment: CDR1 LNHNV and CDR2 YYDKDF (reference sequence). CDR3 DNA: TGTGCCACCAGGGGGTTGGGCAGAGACACCGGGGAGCTGTTTTTT. It specifies CATRGLGRDTGELFF.

This chain links TRBV9 with TRBJ1-2; tentatively, D is TRBD1 (6 bases). CDR3 length: 17 residues. Per the germline V gene, CDR1 is SGDLS and CDR2 is YYNGEE. With 3 bases removed from V and 2 bases from J, the gap between germline ends came to 20 bases. CDR3 loop: CASSGYRALPENYGYTF. The CDR3 bases are TGTGCCAGCAGCGGATACAGGGCTCTCCCCGAAAACTATGGCTACACCTTC.

This clonotype was recorded a few times. The chain employs TRBV3-1 and TRBJ1-3, with 7 bases that match TRBD1. CDR1 and CDR2 from the germline V gene are LGHDT and YNNKEL (reference sequence). The CDR3 covers 16 residues. J lost 0 bases, V lost 4 bases, and 6 bases had no gene match. The DNA of the CDR3 is TGTGCCAGCAGCCCGGGACAGTTGAGCTCTGGAAACACCATATATTTT. As protein: CASSPGQLSSGNTIYF.

The genes are TRBV13 and TRBJ2-3; no reliable D call. Germline V gene sequence: CDR1 PRHDT, CDR2 FYEKMQ (reference sequence). The V end was cut by 3 bases, the J end by 5 bases, with 15 bases between. The CDR3 is made up of 15 amino acids. The CDR3 loop reads CASSFLDHTGDTQYF. The CDR3 DNA follows: TGTGCCAGCAGCTTTTTGGATCATACGGGAGATACGCAGTATTTT.

This clonotype was observed a handful of times. The V and J genes are TRBV7-9 and TRBJ1-2; TRBD1 might be the D (5 bases). CDR1 is SEHNR, CDR2 FQNEAQ, per germline (reference sequence). Trimming left V 2 bases short and J 7 bases short, with 5 bases between. The CDR3 is 11 amino acids. CDR3 amino acids: CASSLRGGYTF. The CDR3 region has the DNA TGTGCCAGCAGCTTAAGGGGTGGCTACACCTTC.

This clonotype has a handful of counts. The rearrangement uses TRBV24-1 and TRBJ2-7; the D call may be TRBD1 or TRBD2 (5 bases each). This CDR3 spans 14 amino acids. The V gene's germline CDR1 is KGHDR and CDR2 SFDVKD. Trimming pared 4 bases from V and 4 bases from J, leaving 13 bases between. CDR3 nucleotide sequence: TGTGCCACCAGTGACCGCCGGGACGGATACGAGCAGTACTTC. It encodes CATSDRRDGYEQYF.

This clonotype was seen a handful of times. The J gene is TRBJ2-7, the V gene TRBV20-1; D perhaps matches TRBD2 (6 bases). The germline V gene encodes CDR1 DFQATT and CDR2 SNEGSKA (reference sequence). V shed 0 bases and J shed 4 bases, with 7 bases lying between them. This CDR3 is 12 amino acids long. Here the CDR3 DNA reads TGCAGTGCTAGAGATCGGGGGTACGAGCAGTACTTC. Translated: CSARDRGYEQYF.

CDR3: CASSDRPPYNSPLHF. CDR3 nucleotides: TGTGCCAGCAGTGACAGGCCGCCCTATAATTCACCCCTCCACTTT. This chain joins TRBV2 and TRBJ1-6; D is ambiguous. The CDR3 has 15 amino acids. The germline V and J ends were trimmed by 3 bases and 2 bases, with 8 bases remaining between them. CDR1 SNHLY and CDR2 FYNNEI come from the germline V gene.

This chain links TRBV5-4 with TRBJ1-2; D call uncertain. Trimming removed 5 bases from V and 7 bases from J, with 18 bases in between. CDR3 length: 14 amino acids. Germline lookup yields CDR1 SGHNT and CDR2 YYREEE (reference sequence). The CDR3 nucleotides are TGTGCCAGCAGTTCTCAAGGATCTATGGCTGGCTACACCTTC. Protein sequence: CASSSQGSMAGYTF.

With respect to this clonotype: One end of the junction does not line up with germline, which may come from a read error. The rearrangement joins TRBV24-1 to TRBJ1-2, with TRBD1 matching over 10 bases. This CDR3 region has 14 residues. CDR1 is KGHDR, CDR2 SFDVKD, per germline. CDR3 bases: TGTGCCACCAGTGATGGGACAGGGGTCTATGGCTACACATTC. This sequence encodes CATSDGTGVYGYTF.

This clonotype was recorded a few times. V and J are TRBV30 and TRBJ2-3; tentative D call: TRBD2 (5 bases). Per the germline V gene, CDR1 is GTSNPN and CDR2 is SVGIG (reference sequence). The ends were cut back, 3 bases at V and 5 bases at J, with 12 bases in the middle. The CDR3 sequence is 13 residues long. In nucleotides, the CDR3 is TGTGCCTGGAGCCTGGGAAGCGGAGATACGCAGTATTTT. This translates into CAWSLGSGDTQYF.

The gene calls are TRBV12-3 or TRBV12-4 and TRBJ2-7; D ambiguous. V was shortened by 3 bases and J by 4 bases, with 10 bases between the two germline ends. The CDR3 sequence is 13 residues long. CDR3 coding DNA: TGTGCCAGCAGTTTCAGCTCTCAGTACGAGCAGTACTTC. It specifies CASSFSSQYEQYF.